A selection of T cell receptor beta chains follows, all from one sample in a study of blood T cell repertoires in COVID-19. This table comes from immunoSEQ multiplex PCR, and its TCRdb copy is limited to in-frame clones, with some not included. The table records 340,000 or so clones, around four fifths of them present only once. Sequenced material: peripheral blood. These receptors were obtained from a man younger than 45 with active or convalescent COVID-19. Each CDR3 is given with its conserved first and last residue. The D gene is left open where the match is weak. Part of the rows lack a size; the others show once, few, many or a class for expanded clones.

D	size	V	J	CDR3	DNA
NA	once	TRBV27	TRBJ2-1	CASSLGGNEQFF	TGTGCCAGCAGTTTGGGGGGCAATGAGCAGTTCTTC
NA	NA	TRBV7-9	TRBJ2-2	CASSVPRGVNTGELFF	TGTGCCAGCAGCGTGCCCAGGGGCGTGAACACCGGGGAGCTGTTTTTT
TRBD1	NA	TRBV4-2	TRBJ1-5	CASSQDPDRGDNQPQHF	TGTGCCAGCAGCCAAGACCCGGACAGGGGGGACAATCAGCCCCAGCATTTT
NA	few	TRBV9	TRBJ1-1	CASSPRQEVYTEAFF	TGTGCCAGCAGCCCCCGACAGGAAGTATACACTGAAGCTTTCTTT
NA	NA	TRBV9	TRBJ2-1	CASSVRGLSFNEQFF	TGTGCCAGCAGCGTCAGGGGCCTTTCGTTCAATGAGCAGTTCTTC
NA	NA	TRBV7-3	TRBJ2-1	CASSLGLYNEQFF	TGTGCCAGCAGCTTAGGGCTGTACAATGAGCAGTTCTTC
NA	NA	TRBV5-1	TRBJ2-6	CASSLFGPGGRSGANVLTF	NA
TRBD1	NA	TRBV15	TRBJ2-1	CATSRYPGTGSYNEQFF	TGTGCCACCAGCAGATATCCCGGGACAGGGTCCTACAATGAGCAGTTCTTC
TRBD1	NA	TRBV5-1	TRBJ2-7	CASSLVRDRGYEQYF	TGCGCCAGCAGCTTGGTCCGGGACAGGGGCTACGAGCAGTACTTC
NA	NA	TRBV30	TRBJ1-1	CAWMGPNTEAFF	TGTGCCTGGATGGGGCCGAACACTGAAGCTTTCTTT